The sequence of this T cell receptor (beta chain) was determined in a study of blood T cell repertoires in COVID-19. In germline, CDR1 is MDHEN, CDR2 SYDVKM. Unmatched junction bases numbered 5, after V lost 10 bases and J lost 8 bases. This CDR3 has 11 amino acids. As processed by the authors: Estimates of nucleated cell counts were drawn from the amplification of reference gene primers. Sequencing used immunoSEQ multiplex PCR; TCRdb keeps in-frame clones, though not all of them. Clonal size and the V and J genes are those of that table, whereas D and trimming came from the DNA. The table has approximately 97,000 clones, approximately 86% seen once; the top ten hold 2.5% to 3.5%.

The chain has TRBV28 and TRBJ1-2; TRBD1 aligns across 9 bases. The source material was peripheral blood. This sequence was found in a man aged 50-59 years with active or convalescent COVID-19. The CDR3 spells CAIGQGRGYTF. The CDR3 DNA sequence: TGTGCCATCGGACAGGGGCGGGGCTACACCTTC.